Below, 26 T cell receptor beta chains from the same sample are listed, as sequenced in a study of T cells in Graves' hyperthyroidism and ophthalmopathy. Researchers amplified the TCR beta CDR3 regions from RNA transcripts. During a first-round RT-PCR of the TCR CDR3, the HTBI primer set was used. TCRdb recomputed calls from the multiplex PCR reads with MiXCR, one row per CDR3 protein. The table includes 650,000 to 700,000 distinct CDR3 sequences, roughly 17% detected once. The sample taken for sequencing was blood. The receptors shown here come from a man aged 50-59 years with Graves' hyperthyroidism.

This clonotype appeared a few times. V gene TRBV30 combines with J gene TRBJ1-3; D perhaps matches TRBD1 (5 bases). V dropped 4 bases and J dropped 0 bases, with 13 bases sitting between them. Germline V gene data show CDR1 as GTSNPN and CDR2 as SVGIG (reference sequence). This CDR3 has 15 amino acids. CDR3 amino acids: CAWTTGTFSGNTIYF. The CDR3 bases are TGTGCCTGGACAACAGGAACTTTCTCTGGAAACACCATATATTTT.

This chain uses TRBV4-3 with TRBJ2-7, with 8 bases identical to TRBD2. This CDR3 has 15 residues. Trimming took 0 bases from V and 3 from J; bases not matched to a gene: 4. Germline lookup yields CDR1 LGHNA and CDR2 YSLEER. The CDR3 DNA reads TGCGCCAGCAGCCAAGACGACGGGAGGGTCTACGAGCAGTACTTC. It yields the protein CASSQDDGRVYEQYF.

This clonotype turned up a few times. The chain links TRBV20-1 to TRBJ2-2, with TRBD2 matching over 14 bases. Germline V gives CDR1 DFQATT, CDR2 SNEGSKA (reference sequence). V gave up 5 bases and J gave up 8 bases; unmatched junction bases: 10. The CDR3 spans 16 residues. CDR3 DNA sequence: TGCAGTGCTCCCGGGACTAGCGGGAGCAGTACTGGGGAGCTGTTTTTT. It yields the protein CSAPGTSGSSTGELFF.

In this sample, this clonotype turned up many times. V gene TRBV2 combines with J gene TRBJ2-5; D unclear. Between the trimmed V and J ends, which lost 7 bases and 1 base, there was a span of 10 bases. Germline loops: CDR1 SNHLY, CDR2 FYNNEI. The CDR3 runs to 13 residues. CDR3 residues: CASTPQVQETQYF. The CDR3 nucleotides read TGTGCCAGCACCCCCCAGGTCCAAGAGACCCAGTACTTC.

The chain employs TRBV27 and TRBJ2-3; 9 bases agree with TRBD1. Germline loops: CDR1 MNHEY, CDR2 SMNVEV (reference sequence). The CDR3 runs 13 residues. Trimming at V came to 6 bases and at J to 5 bases, leaving 3 bases not matched to a gene. CDR3 sequence (DNA): TGTGCCAGCAGCTGGGACAGGGAAGATACGCAGTATTTT. Translation gives CASSWDREDTQYF.

This clonotype was seen at least ten times. The CDR3 nucleotides are TGTGCCACCAGCAGAGATAAGGTGGGAGGAAGGAATGAGCAGTTCTTC. Its translation is CATSRDKVGGRNEQFF. The chain links TRBV15 to TRBJ2-1, with TRBD2 as a possible D gene (6 bases). V shed 0 bases and J shed 7 bases, with 16 bases lying between them. CDR1 and CDR2 (germline): LNHNV, YYDKDF (reference sequence). The CDR3 consists of 16 residues.

This clonotype was observed a few times. V is TRBV29-1 and J is TRBJ2-2, with 13 positions matching TRBD2. CDR1 and CDR2 (germline): SQVTM, ANQGSEA. The CDR3 totals 15 residues. The V gene end was trimmed by 6 bases and the J gene end by 7 bases; junction bases not matched to a gene: 8. DNA for the CDR3: TGCAGCGTGCACGAAGGGACTAGCGGGGTCGGGGAGCTGTTTTTT. Its translation: CSVHEGTSGVGELFF.

This rearrangement joins TRBV7-2 to TRBJ1-2, with D hard to call. V was clipped by 5 bases and J by 8 bases, with 12 bases between them. Germline V gene data show CDR1 as SGHTA and CDR2 as FQGNSA. The CDR3 has 12 amino acids. DNA of the CDR3: TGTGCCAGCAGCCCGGCCATCTGGGGCTACACCTTC. This translates into CASSPAIWGYTF.

This clonotype showed up just a few times. The CDR3 region is CASSTPDGASVPSYEQYF. CDR3 nucleotides: TGTGCCAGCAGTACCCCAGACGGGGCCTCGGTCCCCTCCTACGAGCAGTACTTC. The chain carries TRBV6-1 and TRBJ2-7; either TRBD1 or TRBD2 may fit D (5 bases each). Trimming pared 5 bases from V and 0 bases from J, leaving 23 bases between. The CDR3 covers 18 residues. Germline assignment: CDR1 MNHNS and CDR2 SASEGT.

This clonotype was recorded at least ten times. J is TRBJ2-2 and V is TRBV12-3 or TRBV12-4; 7 nucleotides agree with TRBD2. The CDR3 covers 15 residues. The V gene end was trimmed by 7 bases and the J gene end by 3 bases; junction bases not matched to a gene: 8. CDR3 DNA sequence: TGTGCCAGCATGCGGCTAGCGGCCTACACCGGGGAGCTGTTTTTT. Residues: CASMRLAAYTGELFF.

This clonotype was counted only a few times. The chain carries TRBV12-3 or TRBV12-4 and TRBJ2-3; either TRBD1 or TRBD2 may fit D (5 bases each). With 5 bases removed from V and 6 bases from J, the gap between germline ends came to 24 bases. The CDR3 has 17 residues. The CDR3 DNA reads TGTGCCAGCAGTCCCCTAGGGACGGTTACTGCTTTGGATACGCAGTATTTT. It translates to CASSPLGTVTALDTQYF.

This clonotype appeared once. The chain combines TRBV18 with TRBJ2-1; 8 bases fit TRBD1. The trim removed 6 bases at V and 0 bases at J, leaving 10 bases unmatched. The germline CDR1 and CDR2 sequences are KGHSH and LQKENI. This CDR3 spans 17 amino acids. CDR3 region: CASSQNRQGSSYNEQFF. The CDR3 DNA reads TGTGCCAGCTCCCAAAACCGACAGGGGAGCTCCTACAATGAGCAGTTCTTC. The whole variable domain, filled in from reference TRBV18 and TRBJ2-1, reads NAGVMQNPRHLVRRRGQEARLRCSPMKGHSHVYWYRQLPEEGLKFMVYLQKENIIDESGMPKERFSAEFPKEGPSILRIQQVVRGDSAAYFCASSQNRQGSSYNEQFFGPGTRLTVL.

The CDR3 loop reads CASSQDYGQENIQYF. The CDR3 nucleotides are TGCGCCAGCAGCCAAGATTACGGACAGGAAAACATTCAGTACTTC. The chain employs TRBV4-3 and TRBJ2-4, with 7 bases that match TRBD1. The germline V gene has CDR1 LGHNA and CDR2 YSLEER. V was pared by 0 bases and J by 5 bases, with 4 bases of the junction left unmatched. The CDR3 has 15 residues.

The chain couples TRBV2 to TRBJ2-4; 9 nucleotides align to TRBD1. J gave up 3 bases and V 7 bases, and 7 bases lay outside the gene matches. This CDR3 has 15 amino acids. Germline CDR1 SNHLY, CDR2 FYNNEI. CDR3 amino acids: CASNTETGGKNIQYF. The CDR3 coding sequence is TGTGCCAGCAATACAGAGACAGGGGGCAAAAACATTCAGTACTTC. The full variable domain, rest sourced from reference TRBV2 and TRBJ2-4, is EPEVTQTPSHQVTQMGQEVILRCVPISNHLYFYWYRQILGQKVEFLVSFYNNEISEKSEIFDDQFSVERPDGSNFTLKIRSTKLEDSAMYFCASNTETGGKNIQYFGAGTRLSVL.

The chain has TRBV20-1 and TRBJ2-7; tentatively, D is TRBD2 (6 bases). V lost 0 bases and J lost 0, with 9 bases in between. There are 14 residues in the CDR3. CDR1 is DFQATT, CDR2 SNEGSKA, per germline (reference sequence). The CDR3 protein is CSARDRTNSYEQYF. The CDR3 coding sequence is TGCAGTGCTAGAGATAGGACTAACTCCTACGAGCAGTACTTC.

This clonotype was counted ten times or more. V gene TRBV27 combines with J gene TRBJ2-7, with D unresolved. Germline-derived CDR1 and CDR2 are MNHEY and SMNVEV (reference sequence). V was cut by 5 bases and J by 0 bases, with 17 bases left in between. This CDR3 is built from 16 residues. The CDR3 here is CASSPYGAQSSYEQYF. The CDR3 coding sequence is TGTGCCAGCAGTCCCTACGGTGCTCAGAGCTCCTACGAGCAGTACTTC.

This sequence joins TRBV30 and TRBJ1-2; 11 nucleotides match TRBD1. This CDR3 spans 15 amino acids. CDR1 is GTSNPN and CDR2 is SVGIG in the germline V gene (reference sequence). V shed 4 bases and J 5 bases; nucleotides not matched to a gene: 9. The CDR3 region is CAWMSAGTGGYGYTF. CDR3 nucleotide sequence: TGTGCCTGGATGAGTGCCGGGACAGGGGGTTATGGCTACACCTTC.

In this sample, this clonotype turned up a few times. In DNA, the CDR3 is TGTGCCAGCAGTTTACGCGGACAGGCGCGCGAGCAGTACTTC. The encoded protein is CASSLRGQAREQYF. The V call is TRBV5-4, the J call TRBJ2-7, with TRBD1 matching over 7 bases. The junction had 11 bases not matched to a gene; V was cut back by 5 bases and J by 6 bases. CDR3 length: 14 amino acids. Germline values: CDR1 SGHNT, CDR2 YYREEE (reference sequence).

This clonotype was found a few times. The genes are TRBV27 and TRBJ2-7, with a weak D call TRBD2 (7 bases). The CDR3 spans 15 residues. Germline CDR1 is MNHEY and CDR2 is SMNVEV (reference sequence). V dropped 4 bases and J dropped 6 bases, with 19 bases sitting between them. The CDR3 DNA reads as TGTGCCAGCAGTTCCCGATCGGGGGGCGCGATCGAGCAGTACTTC. It codes for CASSSRSGGAIEQYF.

The chain couples TRBV5-5 to TRBJ1-1; D gene unclear. CDR1 is SGHKS and CDR2 is YYEKEE in the germline V gene (reference sequence). Trimming stripped 1 base from V and 1 base from J, with 14 bases between. The CDR3 is 16 residues long. In nucleotides, the CDR3 is TGTGCCAGCAGCTTGAGGGTCCGGGGAAGGAACACTGAAGCTTTCTTT. Translated, it gives CASSLRVRGRNTEAFF.

In its sample, this clonotype was seen once. A much larger clonotype is one base distant, so this may be a read error. This chain connects TRBV7-8 to TRBJ2-1; the D gene is possibly TRBD1 (6 bases). The germline CDR1 and CDR2 sequences are SGHVS and FQNEAQ. This CDR3 has 14 residues. V lost 1 base to trimming and J lost 2 bases, with 6 bases between them. In nucleotides, the CDR3 is TGTGCCAGCAGCTTAGGGGACACCTACAATGAGCAGTTCTTC. Translation: CASSLGDTYNEQFF. The full variable domain, its missing parts supplied by reference TRBV7-8 and TRBJ2-1, is GAGVSQSPRYKVAKRGQDVALRCDPISGHVSLFWYQQALGQGPEFLTYFQNEAQLDKSGLPSDRFFAERPEGSVSTLKIQRTQQEDSAVYLCASSLGDTYNEQFFGPGTRLTVL.

This clonotype occurred many times. V is TRBV9 and J is TRBJ2-3; D is ambiguous. Germline assignment: CDR1 SGDLS and CDR2 YYNGEE. V lost 0 bases and J 5 bases, leaving 7 bases between the germline ends. The CDR3 spans 13 residues. In nucleotides, the CDR3 is TGTGCCAGCAGCGTAGTTTTGCAAGATACGCAGTATTTT. Translation: CASSVVLQDTQYF.

This clonotype showed up many times. This chain uses TRBV18 with TRBJ2-5; D possibly corresponds to TRBD1 (5 bases). The CDR3 is 13 amino acids. Germline loops: CDR1 KGHSH, CDR2 LQKENI. V lost 3 bases and J lost 5, with 10 bases in between. CDR3 amino acids: CASSPRTKETQYF. The CDR3 nucleotides read TGTGCCAGCTCACCCCGGACAAAGGAGACCCAGTACTTC.

The chain uses TRBV28 and TRBJ1-4; D is unresolved. CDR1 is MDHEN, CDR2 SYDVKM, per germline. The CDR3 is made up of 13 amino acids. V lost 4 bases to trimming and J lost 4 bases, with 7 bases between them. CDR3 region: CASSYRDNEKLFF. CDR3 nucleotides: TGTGCCAGCAGTTACCGCGATAATGAAAAACTGTTTTTT.

This clonotype was seen a handful of times. The V call is TRBV19, the J call TRBJ2-5, with D tentatively TRBD1 or TRBD2 (5 bases each). V lost 1 base to trimming and J lost 5 bases, with 11 bases between them. This CDR3 is 14 amino acids long. Looked up from germline, CDR1 is LNHDA and CDR2 is SQIVND (reference sequence). This CDR3 reads CASSIAEGRETQYF. Here the CDR3 DNA reads TGTGCCAGTAGTATAGCAGAGGGGCGGGAGACCCAGTACTTC.

V gene TRBV19 combines with J gene TRBJ1-1; D perhaps matches TRBD1 (6 bases). Trimming took off 7 bases at V and 9 bases at J, with 12 bases between the two ends. CDR1 is LNHDA, CDR2 SQIVND, per germline (reference sequence). The CDR3 contains 11 residues. The CDR3 spells CASTLDRKAFF. The CDR3 DNA sequence: TGTGCCAGTACCCTAGACAGGAAAGCTTTCTTT.